In this sample, the clone carrying this T cell receptor beta chain turned up many times. Via MiXCR, TCRdb re-called the RACE reads, giving one row per CDR3 protein. Of 90,000 to 110,000 distinct CDR3 sequences in the sample, about a tenth were seen once. Time point noted: patch test 2, 6 weeks after DPC sensitization. Noted treatment: therapeutic diphenylcyclopropenone sensitization with weekly scalp DPC. The data were obtained in a study of human T cells and chemical hapten exposure. Trimming left V 1 base short and J 8 bases short, with 9 bases between. The CDR3 has 14 amino acids. V is TRBV12-3 or TRBV12-4 and J is TRBJ1-6; D remains unclear. The specimen comprised whole blood, sampled in connection with sensitization to the hapten diphenylcyclopropenone (DPC). The TCR comes from a woman aged 40 to 50 with alopecia areata. Some clones in this sample may be carry-over from other donors' samples. The CDR3 reads CASSLEHEDSPLHF. The CDR3 bases are TGTGCCAGCAGTTTAGAACACGAAGATTCACCCCTCCACTTT.